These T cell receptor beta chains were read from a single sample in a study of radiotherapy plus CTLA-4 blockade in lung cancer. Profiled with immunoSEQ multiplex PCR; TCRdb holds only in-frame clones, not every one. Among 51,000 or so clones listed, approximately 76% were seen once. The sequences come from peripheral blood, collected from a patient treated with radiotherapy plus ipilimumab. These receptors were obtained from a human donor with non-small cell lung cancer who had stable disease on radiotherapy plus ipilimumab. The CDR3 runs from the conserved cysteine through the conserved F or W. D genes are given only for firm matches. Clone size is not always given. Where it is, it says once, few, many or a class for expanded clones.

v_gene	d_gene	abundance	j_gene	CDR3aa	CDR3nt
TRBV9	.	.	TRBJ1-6	CASSVEWGDSPLHF	TGTGCCAGCAGCGTAGAATGGGGGGATTCACCCCTCCACTTT
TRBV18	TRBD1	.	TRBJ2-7	CASSRDRVEDEQYF	TGTGCCAGCTCACGGGACAGGGTTGAGGACGAGCAGTACTTC
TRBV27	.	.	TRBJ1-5	CASSSGQNRQPQHF	TGTGCCAGCAGTTCGGGGCAGAATAGGCAGCCCCAGCATTTT
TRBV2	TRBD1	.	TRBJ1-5	CASSELDRPWGNQPQHF	TGTGCCAGCAGCGAGCTGGACAGGCCTTGGGGCAATCAGCCCCAGCATTTT
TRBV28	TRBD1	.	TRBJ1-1	CASSGAGTGQTEAFF	TGTGCCAGCAGTGGCGCTGGGACAGGGCAAACTGAAGCTTTCTTT
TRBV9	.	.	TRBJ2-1	CASSLIETKQFF	TGTGCCAGCAGCCTAATAGAGACCAAGCAGTTCTTC
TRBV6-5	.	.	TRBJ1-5	CASRGTDSQPQHF	TGTGCCAGTCGGGGGACTGATTCCCAGCCCCAGCATTTT
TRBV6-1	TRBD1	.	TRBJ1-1	CASSEGQGYGTEAFF	TGTGCCAGCAGTGAAGGACAGGGGTATGGCACTGAAGCTTTCTTT
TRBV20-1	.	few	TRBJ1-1	CSALLQGAAFF	TGCAGTGCCCTTCTTCAGGGAGCAGCTTTCTTT
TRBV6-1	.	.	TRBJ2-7	CASMGIAATYEQYF	TGTGCCAGCATGGGGATAGCGGCGACCTACGAGCAGTACTTC
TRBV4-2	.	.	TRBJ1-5	CASSRGPDSNQPQHF	TGTGCCAGCAGCCGCGGTCCCGATAGCAATCAGCCCCAGCATTTT
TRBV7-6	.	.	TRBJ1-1	CASSLGREGNTEAFF	TGTGCCAGCAGCTTAGGACGGGAGGGGAACACTGAAGCTTTCTTT
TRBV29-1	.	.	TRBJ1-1	CSVASTEDTEAFF	TGCAGCGTTGCATCTACGGAAGACACTGAAGCTTTCTTT
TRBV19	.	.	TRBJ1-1	CASSLTANTEAFF	TGTGCCAGTAGTCTCACAGCGAACACTGAAGCTTTCTTT
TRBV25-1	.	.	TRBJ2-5	CASSEGRGAPNQETQYF	TGTGCCAGCAGTGAAGGAAGGGGCGCACCCAACCAAGAGACCCAGTACTTC
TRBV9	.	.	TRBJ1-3	CASSATRSGNTIYF	TGTGCCAGCAGCGCCACCCGCTCTGGAAACACCATATATTTT
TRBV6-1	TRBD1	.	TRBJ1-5	CASSLTGVQHF	TGTGCCAGCAGCCTAACAGGGGTCCAGCATTTT
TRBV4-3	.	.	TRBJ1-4	CASSQETGGNEKLFF	TGCGCCAGCAGCCAAGAGACGGGCGGTAATGAAAAACTGTTTTTT
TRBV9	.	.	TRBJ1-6	CASSETDFNSPLHF	TGTGCCAGCAGCGAGACGGACTTTAATTCACCCCTCCACTTT
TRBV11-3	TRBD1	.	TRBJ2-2	CASSLARGQPNTGELFF	TGTGCCAGCAGCTTAGCCCGGGGACAGCCGAACACCGGGGAGCTGTTTTTT
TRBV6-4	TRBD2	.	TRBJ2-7	CASSDSKLAGGSPSYEQYF	TGTGCCAGCAGTGACTCGAAACTAGCGGGGGGATCGCCGTCCTACGAGCAGTACTTC
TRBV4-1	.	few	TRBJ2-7	CASSQRVSSYEQYF	TGCGCCAGCAGCCAAAGGGTGAGCTCCTACGAGCAGTACTTC
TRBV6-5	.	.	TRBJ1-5	CASSYSSDRYQPQHF	TGTGCCAGCAGTTACTCCTCCGACAGATATCAGCCCCAGCATTTT
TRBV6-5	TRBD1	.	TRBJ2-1	CASSLGQGLGNEQFF	TGTGCCAGCAGCCTCGGACAGGGGCTGGGCAATGAGCAGTTCTTC
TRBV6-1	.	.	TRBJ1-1	CASSGWATEAFF	TGTGCCAGCTCAGGGTGGGCGACTGAAGCTTTCTTT
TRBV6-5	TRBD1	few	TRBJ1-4	CASSRGQGRDEKLFF	TGTGCCAGCAGTAGAGGACAGGGGCGAGATGAAAAACTGTTTTTT
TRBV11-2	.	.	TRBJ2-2	CASSSRPGGNTGELFF	TGTGCCAGCAGCTCCCGGCCTGGGGGAAACACCGGGGAGCTGTTTTTT
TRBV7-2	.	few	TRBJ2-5	CASSLSGQGWETQYF	TGTGCCAGCAGCTTATCCGGGCAGGGGTGGGAGACCCAGTACTTC
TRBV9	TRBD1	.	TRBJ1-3	CASSAGQGIYTIYF	TGTGCCAGCAGCGCCGGACAGGGCATATACACCATATATTTT
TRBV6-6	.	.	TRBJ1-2	CASSRVGYTF	TGTGCCAGCAGCCGGGTTGGCTACACCTTC